This T cell receptor beta chain originates from a study of blood T cell repertoires in COVID-19. J lost 0 bases, V lost 6 bases, and 3 bases had no gene match. The CDR3 is 14 residues long. Germline assignment: CDR1 LNHDA and CDR2 SQIVND (reference sequence). In the authors' workflow: Cell counts per sample came from amplifying reference gene primers. Assay: immunoSEQ multiplex PCR; the TCRdb copy retains only in-frame clones and omits some. The D gene and trimming were derived from the DNA, and the V and J assignments and clone size from that table. The table records 200,000 or so clones, roughly 92% of them present only once.

The source material was peripheral blood. The chain is built from TRBV19 and TRBJ2-3; the match to TRBD1 covers 7 bases. This sequence originates from a man aged 55-75 years with COVID-19, enrolled during active disease. CDR3 loop: CASRKTGSTDTQYF. The CDR3, as DNA: TGTGCCAGTAGAAAGACAGGGAGCACAGATACGCAGTATTTT. Based on the CDR3 plus reference TRBV19 and TRBJ2-3, the full variable domain is DGGITQSPKYLFRKEGQNVTLSCEQNLNHDAMYWYRQDPGQGLRLIYYSQIVNDFQKGDIAEGYSVSREKKESFPLTVTSAQKNPTAFYLCASRKTGSTDTQYFGPGTRLTVL.